This TCR beta chain was identified in a study of tumor and adjacent non-tumor tissue in lung cancer. TCRbeta libraries were built with three rounds of nested PCR, modified from ARM-PCR. MiXCR, run by TCRdb on the multiplex PCR reads, gives a single entry per CDR3 protein. The sample carries some 90,000 distinct CDR3 sequences, around 65% recorded once. The CDR3 has 12 residues. CDR1 is MGHRA, CDR2 YSYEKL, per germline. The germline V and J ends were trimmed by 3 bases and 16 bases, with 16 bases remaining between them. RNA was extracted from bulk tissue without any cell sorting. The specimen was lung tumor tissue. This TCR was sampled from a man between 65 and 85 years old with non-small cell lung cancer. The chain couples TRBV4-1 to TRBJ2-4; D call uncertain. CDR3 DNA: TGCGCCAGCAGCCAGATGACAAACACTCATTACTTC. Translation: CASSQMTNTHYF.